This T cell receptor beta chain is drawn from a study of blood T cell repertoires in COVID-19. V was shortened by 6 bases and J by 4 bases, with 13 bases between the two germline ends. In germline, CDR1 is MNHEY, CDR2 SVGAGI. The CDR3 runs to 14 residues. With regard to this clone: The same CDR3 arises from other DNA sequences in this sample as well.

Libraries were prepared by immunoSEQ multiplex PCR; TCRdb keeps only in-frame clonotypes and omits some of them. This sample has roughly 99,000 clones, with over 70% found just once. V and J are TRBV6-5 and TRBJ1-5, with a tentative D call TRBD1 (5 bases). Input material: peripheral blood. The clonotype comes from a woman aged 80 or over with acute or convalescent COVID-19. The CDR3 DNA is TGTGCCAGCAGGGGGGGAGGAGGAAATCAGCCCCAGCATTTT. Protein product: CASRGGGGNQPQHF.